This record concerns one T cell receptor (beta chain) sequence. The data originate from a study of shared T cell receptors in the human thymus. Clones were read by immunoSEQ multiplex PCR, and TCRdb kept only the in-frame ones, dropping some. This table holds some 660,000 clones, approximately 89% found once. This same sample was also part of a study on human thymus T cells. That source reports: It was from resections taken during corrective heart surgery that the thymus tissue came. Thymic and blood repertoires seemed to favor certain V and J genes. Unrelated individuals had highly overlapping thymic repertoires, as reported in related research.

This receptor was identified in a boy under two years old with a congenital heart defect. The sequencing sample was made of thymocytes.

CDR3 region: CASSFGRTGLAGYEQYF. The CDR3 nucleotides are TGTGCCAGCAGTTTTGGGAGGACGGGACTAGCGGGCTACGAGCAGTACTTC. The chain links TRBV28 to TRBJ2-7, with 12 bases that match TRBD2. This CDR3 comprises 17 residues. Per the germline V gene, CDR1 is MDHEN and CDR2 is SYDVKM. Germline trimming cut 3 bases from V and 3 bases from J; bases unmatched to any gene: 9.